This is a list of T cell receptor beta chains from one sample in a study of chemoradiotherapy in HPV16-positive cancers. Some clones are missing from TCRdb's copy, which holds only in-frame ones; the method was immunoSEQ multiplex PCR. The sample holds tens of thousands of clones, 90% to 95% seen once. The material was blood, obtained from a patient who underwent chemoradiotherapy. Receptor source: a human donor with HPV-associated anogenital cancer. CDR3s include the opening cysteine and the closing phenylalanine or tryptophan. Not all rows give a size; the values are once, few, many and, for expanded clones, a class.

abundance | j_gene | v_gene | len | CDR3aa
- | TRBJ2-3 | TRBV6-8 | 16 | CASSSRTSGTTDTQYF
- | TRBJ2-5 | TRBV11-2 | 14 | CASSLEGGVSTQYF
- | TRBJ2-7 | TRBV7-9 | 17 | CASSLGAETSGVYEQYF
- | TRBJ2-3 | TRBV10-3 | 16 | CAISPPGQRRTDTQYF
- | TRBJ1-2 | TRBV28 | 15 | CASSFTGQPNYGYTF
- | TRBJ2-7 | TRBV5-1 | 16 | CASSLEGPRTSYEQYF
- | TRBJ2-3 | TRBV7-3 | 15 | CASSLQGARSDTQYF
few | TRBJ2-3 | TRBV4-1 | 15 | CASSRTGGAADTQYF
- | TRBJ2-3 | TRBV6-5 | 13 | CASSRTGTDTQYF
- | TRBJ1-1 | TRBV9 | 17 | CASSVGIGGHWNTEAFF
once | TRBJ2-4 | TRBV7-2 | 16 | CASTLDRTLAKNIQYF
- | TRBJ1-1 | TRBV4-2 | 17 | CASSQDPQLVGNTEAFF
- | TRBJ1-2 | TRBV10-3 | 14 | CAISDGQGFYGYTF
- | TRBJ2-7 | TRBV2 | 20 | CASSEVTGTGGQGTPYEQYF
- | TRBJ1-2 | TRBV6-6 | 16 | CASSYSVNGANYGYTF
- | TRBJ2-5 | TRBV9 | 14 | CASSQNGESETQYF
- | TRBJ2-1 | TRBV6-5 | 13 | CASSAGRVNEQFF
once | TRBJ2-7 | TRBV12-1 | 17 | CASSFRVGLAVLYEQYF
- | TRBJ1-1 | TRBV10-3 | 15 | CAISESGQAGTEAFF
- | TRBJ2-7 | TRBV7-6 | 14 | CASSLGPLDWEQYF
- | TRBJ1-2 | TRBV29-1 | 13 | CSVPGQGARGYTF
- | TRBJ2-3 | TRBV2 | 12 | CASSITTDTQYF
- | TRBJ2-3 | TRBV5-1 | 15 | CASSLTSGPQDTQYF
once | TRBJ2-5 | TRBV7-6 | 15 | CASSLGGRGQETQYF
- | TRBJ2-1 | TRBV4-2 | 17 | CASSQGEREGPYNEQFF
- | TRBJ2-3 | TRBV7-9 | 13 | CASSLVRTDTQYF
once | TRBJ2-1 | TRBV27 | 14 | CASSLRQGYGEQFF
- | TRBJ2-2 | TRBV5-8 | 14 | CASSWATNTGELFF
- | TRBJ1-1 | TRBV18 | 18 | CASSPQRQGASMNTEAFF
- | TRBJ1-5 | TRBV6-1 | 15 | CASSEYWGANQPQHF
- | TRBJ1-3 | TRBV28 | 15 | CASSLHQLSGNTIYF
once | TRBJ1-3 | TRBV7-8 | 13 | CASSSQQGNTIYF
- | TRBJ1-1 | TRBV15 | 17 | CATSTDRAWGVNTEAFF
- | TRBJ1-2 | TRBV30 | 13 | CAWTPGAGYGYTF